This TCR beta chain was sequenced during a study of blood T cells in healthy people across ages. A second PCR of 7 to 11 cycles used a sample-barcoded 5' primer and a J-beta primer mix. TCRdb called the 5' RACE reads again in MiXCR, with one record for every CDR3 protein. The repertoire holds some 1.4 million distinct CDR3 sequences, with 42% as singletons. V lost 5 bases, J lost 2 bases, and 11 bases lay in between. The CDR3 totals 14 residues. Germline CDR1 is SGHTA and CDR2 is FQGNSA. About this clonotype itself: No antigen is known for it.

Study-wide results and caveats: The lack of PBMC sorting stopped any conclusive naive versus antigen-experienced comparison.

What was sequenced was blood. The TCR originated in a woman in her late teens or twenties in good health. The chain has TRBV7-2 and TRBJ2-3, with D hard to call. The CDR3 loop is CASSPGEATDTQYF. The CDR3 bases are TGTGCCAGCAGCCCTGGGGAAGCCACAGATACGCAGTATTTT. Combining the CDR3 with reference TRBV7-2 and TRBJ2-3 gives the whole variable domain GAGVSQSPSNKVTEKGKDVELRCDPISGHTALYWYRQSLGQGLEFLIYFQGNSAPDKSGLPSDRFSAERTGGSVSTLTIQRTQQEDSAVYLCASSPGEATDTQYFGPGTRLTVL.